These T cell receptor beta chains were read from a single sample in a study of blood T cell repertoires in COVID-19. Here immunoSEQ multiplex PCR was the method, and the copy in TCRdb shows in-frame clones only, minus some. The sample includes some 270,000 clones, 80% to 90% seen only once; the top ten take roughly 11%. Sequencing used peripheral blood. These receptor sequences come from a woman in her sixties or seventies with acute or convalescent COVID-19. CDR3s include the opening cysteine and the closing phenylalanine or tryptophan. Fields, in order: clone size, V gene, D gene, J gene, CDR3 protein, CDR3 DNA. The D gene is left open where the match is weak. Only some rows state a clone size, as once, few, many or a class for expanded clones.

.	TRBV11-1	TRBD1	TRBJ2-7	CASSLRDSYEQYF	TGTGCCAGCAGCCTCCGGGACAGCTACGAGCAGTACTTC
.	TRBV3-1/TRBV3-2	.	TRBJ1-2	CASSQGGTNYGYTF	TGTGCCAGCAGCCAAGGGGGCACTAACTATGGCTACACCTTC
.	TRBV27	TRBD2	TRBJ2-3	CASRGPWGGDTQYF	TGTGCCAGCAGAGGCCCCTGGGGGGGGGATACGCAGTATTTT
.	TRBV5-1	TRBD2	TRBJ2-7	CASSTTSGGPPGEQYF	TGCGCCAGCAGCACAACTAGCGGGGGGCCTCCCGGCGAGCAGTACTTC
.	TRBV5-1	TRBD1	TRBJ1-2	CASSLEGQGDYYGYTF	TGCGCCAGCAGCTTGGAAGGACAGGGGGACTACTATGGCTACACCTTC
.	TRBV5-8	.	TRBJ1-2	CASSPGDARGTYGYTF	TGTGCCAGCAGCCCGGGGGACGCAAGAGGGACCTATGGCTACACCTTC
.	TRBV6-5	.	TRBJ1-2	CASSYRAAGGYTF	TGTGCCAGCAGTTACAGGGCTGCGGGTGGCTACACCTTC
.	TRBV18	.	TRBJ1-1	CASSPGTPNTEAFF	TGTGCCAGCTCACCGGGCACACCTAACACTGAAGCTTTCTTT
.	TRBV7-2	TRBD1	TRBJ1-1	CASSAPFVGPRGMNTEAFF	TGTGCCAGCAGCGCCCCATTTGTTGGACCCAGGGGGATGAACACTGAAGCTTTCTTT
.	TRBV5-1	TRBD2	TRBJ2-1	CASSSRLAGGYNEQFF	TGCGCCAGCAGCTCGCGACTAGCGGGGGGTTACAATGAGCAGTTCTTC
.	TRBV3-1/TRBV3-2	TRBD2	TRBJ2-1	CASSQTSGAHNEQFF	TGTGCCAGCAGCCAGACTAGCGGGGCCCACAATGAGCAGTTCTTC
.	TRBV4-2	.	TRBJ2-7	CASSQDRGTSSYEQYF	TGTGCCAGCAGCCAAGATCGGGGGACCAGCTCCTACGAGCAGTACTTC
.	TRBV5-1	.	TRBJ2-1	CASSLVGSLAYNEQFF	TGCGCCAGCAGCTTGGTGGGCAGCCTCGCCTACAATGAGCAGTTCTTC
once	TRBV18	.	TRBJ1-1	CASLTGVFRGTEAFF	TGTGCCAGCTTGACGGGGGTGTTCCGTGGAACTGAAGCTTTCTTT
.	TRBV4-1	TRBD1	TRBJ2-3	CASSQGQGWGTDTQYF	TGCGCCAGCAGCCAGGGACAGGGCTGGGGCACAGATACGCAGTATTTT
.	TRBV3-1/TRBV3-2	.	TRBJ1-5	CASSHLNQPQHF	TGTGCCAGCAGCCATTTAAATCAGCCCCAGCATTTT
.	TRBV27	TRBD1	TRBJ1-1	CASRTGGFQGATEAFF	TGTGCCAGCAGAACAGGGGGCTTTCAGGGGGCCACTGAAGCTTTCTTT
once	TRBV7-9	TRBD2	TRBJ2-1	CASSFRRGNIDEQFF	TGTGCCAGCAGCTTCAGGCGGGGGAACATAGATGAGCAGTTCTTC
.	TRBV6-5	TRBD1	TRBJ2-2	CASSQGAGELFF	TGTGCCAGCAGTCAGGGGGCCGGGGAGCTGTTTTTT
.	TRBV4-2	TRBD1	TRBJ1-2	CASSPGGWGYTF	TGTGCCAGCAGCCCAGGGGGCTGGGGCTACACCTTC
.	TRBV5-1	TRBD2	TRBJ2-3	CASSLEGGGGTDTQYF	TGCGCCAGCAGCTTGGAAGGCGGGGGGGGCACAGATACGCAGTATTTT
.	TRBV7-3	TRBD1	TRBJ1-1	CASSSAPGTDAFF	TGTGCCAGCAGCTCCGCCCCCGGGACAGACGCTTTCTTT
few	TRBV14	.	TRBJ1-3	CASSQAGVDGNTIYF	TGTGCCAGCAGCCAGGCAGGGGTTGATGGAAACACCATATATTTT
.	TRBV2	TRBD1	TRBJ1-3	CASSSRDRALGNTIYF	TGTGCCAGCAGTAGCCGGGACAGGGCCTTAGGAAACACCATATATTTT
once	TRBV12-3/TRBV12-4	TRBD1	TRBJ1-2	CASSRRQGGGYTF	TGTGCCAGCAGCCGCCGACAGGGAGGCGGCTACACCTTC
.	TRBV2	.	TRBJ1-1	CASSEARAVNTEAFF	TGTGCCAGCAGTGAAGCGAGGGCGGTGAACACTGAAGCTTTCTTT
.	TRBV6-2/TRBV6-3	TRBD1	TRBJ1-2	CASSYPTTGDGYTF	TGTGCCAGCAGTTACCCCACGACAGGGGACGGCTACACCTTC
.	TRBV5-1	TRBD2	TRBJ2-5	CASSLNVAGGPETQYF	TGCGCCAGCAGCTTGAATGTCGCGGGGGGGCCCGAGACCCAGTACTTC
.	TRBV28	.	TRBJ1-2	CASSWRFYGYTF	TGTGCCAGCAGTTGGAGGTTCTATGGCTACACCTTC
.	TRBV2	TRBD1	TRBJ2-3	CASRIEQGARDTQYF	TGTGCCAGCAGGATAGAACAGGGGGCCCGAGATACGCAGTATTTT
.	TRBV25-1	.	TRBJ2-3	CASSELIAGMPTDTQYF	TGTGCCAGCAGTGAATTAATCGCGGGGATGCCCACAGATACGCAGTATTTT
.	TRBV6-5	TRBD1	TRBJ1-4	CASSSEGANEKLFF	TGTGCCAGCAGTTCGGAGGGGGCGAATGAAAAACTGTTTTTT
few	TRBV15	TRBD1	TRBJ1-4	CATSRNRDRGEKLFF	TGTGCCACCAGCAGAAACCGGGACAGGGGTGAAAAACTGTTTTTT
.	TRBV30	TRBD1	TRBJ1-2	CAWTVTGTGTYGYTF	TGTGCCTGGACCGTGACCGGGACAGGAACCTATGGCTACACCTTC
.	TRBV19	TRBD1	TRBJ1-1	CASSIGPQGVGTEAFF	TGTGCCAGTAGTATAGGGCCCCAGGGGGTGGGCACTGAAGCTTTCTTT
.	TRBV5-4	TRBD2	TRBJ2-3	CASSFGTSGRDTQYF	TGTGCCAGCAGCTTTGGGACTAGCGGGAGAGATACGCAGTATTTT
few	TRBV5-1	TRBD1	TRBJ1-6	CASSQGAAGSYNSPLHF	TGCGCCAGCAGCCAGGGGGCGGCGGGCTCCTATAATTCACCCCTCCACTTT
.	TRBV6-5	.	TRBJ1-6	CASSYDPTENSPLHF	TGTGCCAGCAGTTACGACCCGACGGAGAATTCACCCCTCCACTTT
.	TRBV5-6	.	TRBJ2-7	CASTLIQTPTYEQYF	TGTGCCAGCACCCTAATCCAGACACCCACCTACGAGCAGTACTTC
.	TRBV5-1	TRBD1	TRBJ1-2	CASRPGTGEFYGYTF	TGCGCCAGCCGACCCGGGACAGGGGAGTTCTATGGCTACACCTTC
.	TRBV19	.	TRBJ1-3	CASSTLLWGAGNTIYF	TGTGCCAGTAGTACCCTCCTCTGGGGCGCTGGAAACACCATATATTTT
few	TRBV2	TRBD1	TRBJ1-4	CASRVQGRGEKLFF	TGTGCCAGCAGGGTACAGGGGCGAGGTGAAAAACTGTTTTTT
.	TRBV15	.	TRBJ1-6	CATSRDRGSGSPLHF	TGTGCCACCAGCAGAGATAGAGGGTCTGGTTCACCCCTCCACTTT
.	TRBV9	TRBD2	TRBJ2-5	CASSVLAGVETQYF	TGTGCCAGCAGCGTGCTAGCGGGGGTAGAGACCCAGTACTTC
.	TRBV27	TRBD1	TRBJ1-1	CASSLRQGRTEAFF	TGTGCCAGCAGTTTAAGACAGGGGAGAACTGAAGCTTTCTTT
.	TRBV11-2	.	TRBJ1-2	CASRSLSTDLNYGYTF	TGTGCCAGCAGGTCTCTTTCGACAGATCTTAACTATGGCTACACCTTC
.	TRBV21-1	.	TRBJ2-5	CAGRGRGQETQYF	TGTGCCGGGAGGGGTCGGGGGCAAGAGACCCAGTACTTC
.	TRBV4-1	TRBD1	TRBJ1-3	CASSQARGLGNTIYF	TGCGCCAGCAGCCAGGCTAGGGGGCTCGGAAACACCATATATTTT
.	TRBV5-5	TRBD1	TRBJ1-1	CASSVMDRAAEAFF	TGTGCCAGCAGCGTTATGGACAGGGCCGCTGAAGCTTTCTTT
.	TRBV18	.	TRBJ2-7	CASSPEQEQYF	TGTGCCAGCTCACCGGAACAGGAGCAGTACTTC
once	TRBV7-9	TRBD1	TRBJ2-1	CASYRDSSYNEQFF	TGTGCCTCGTACAGGGACAGCTCCTACAATGAGCAGTTCTTC
.	TRBV3-1/TRBV3-2	TRBD1	TRBJ1-3	CASSLTGVLGNTIYF	TGTGCCAGCAGCCTTACAGGGGTTCTCGGAAACACCATATATTTT
once	TRBV5-1	TRBD1	TRBJ2-7	CASTPQGSTHEQYF	TGCGCCAGCACCCCACAGGGGAGTACACACGAGCAGTACTTC
.	TRBV6-6	TRBD1	TRBJ1-2	CASSRTGGGGYGYTF	TGTGCCAGCAGTAGGACAGGGGGCGGCGGCTATGGCTACACCTTC
.	TRBV5-4	.	TRBJ1-2	CASSLPGQGYTF	TGTGCCAGCAGCCTGCCCGGACAGGGCTACACCTTC